This paragraph reports one TCR beta chain. Antigen unknown. The sample comes from a study of Ad26.COV2.S vaccination and SARS-CoV-2 variants. Study results and caveats: Once vaccination had occurred, spike-specific CD8+ and CD4+ T cell responses reportedly showed substantial breadth.

Treatment denoted: 19 received Ad26.COV2.S at low or high dose, single or two shots; about 5 received placebo; per-sample allocation not given. Samples were taken on day 63 after the first vaccine or placebo injection. Ad26.COV2.S expressed prefusion-stabilized spike from the original Wuhan strain. Libraries were prepared by immunoSEQ multiplex PCR; TCRdb keeps only in-frame clonotypes and omits some of them. The sample yields more than 300,000 clones, about 88% seen once. Sample: peripheral blood, taken in a trial of Ad26.COV2.S vaccine versus placebo. This clonotype was obtained from a person between 18 and 59 years old who received the Ad26.COV2.S COVID-19 vaccine or a placebo.

The CDR3 nucleotides read TGTGCCAGCAGCTCGGACCGGACAGGGGTTACTGAAGCTTTCTTT. Translation: CASSSDRTGVTEAFF. The chain links TRBV2 to TRBJ1-1; 9 bases are a match to TRBD1. Germline V gene sequence: CDR1 SNHLY, CDR2 FYNNEI. CDR3 length: 15 residues. Losses at the gene ends were 6 bases for V and 5 bases for J; bases not matched to a gene: 10.